The TCR beta chain under discussion was sequenced for a study of regulatory T cells in long-lasting Graves disease. The study's findings and limits: Those with persistent Graves' had less TCR diversity than newly diagnosed patients.

This clonotype was counted many times. Its antigen is still unknown. Researchers made TCR beta libraries by using iRepertoire HTBI primers and running Arm-PCR on CDR3 regions. TCRdb re-called the multiplex PCR reads with MiXCR, one entry per CDR3 protein. The sample has hundreds of thousands of distinct CDR3 sequences; 22% are singletons. The time point here: persistent/refractory GD, antithyroid drugs over 5 years with positive TRAb. The TCR library used RNA extracted from PBMCs. Recruitment took place at an endocrinology department in Xi'an, China. The sample in question was peripheral blood mononuclear cells (PBMCs), obtained when the disease was refractory, from a patient treated with antithyroid drugs. The TCR sequence derives from a female donor with Graves disease.

CDR3 loop: CASSEAGLGVGGEQYF. As DNA, the CDR3 is TGTGCCAGCAGTGAAGCGGGACTCGGGGTCGGGGGAGAGCAGTACTTC. This chain joins TRBV2 and TRBJ2-7; D possibly corresponds to TRBD2 (6 bases). CDR1 and CDR2 (germline): SNHLY, FYNNEI. Trimming removed 0 bases from V and 7 bases from J, with 19 bases in between. The CDR3 extends over 16 amino acids.